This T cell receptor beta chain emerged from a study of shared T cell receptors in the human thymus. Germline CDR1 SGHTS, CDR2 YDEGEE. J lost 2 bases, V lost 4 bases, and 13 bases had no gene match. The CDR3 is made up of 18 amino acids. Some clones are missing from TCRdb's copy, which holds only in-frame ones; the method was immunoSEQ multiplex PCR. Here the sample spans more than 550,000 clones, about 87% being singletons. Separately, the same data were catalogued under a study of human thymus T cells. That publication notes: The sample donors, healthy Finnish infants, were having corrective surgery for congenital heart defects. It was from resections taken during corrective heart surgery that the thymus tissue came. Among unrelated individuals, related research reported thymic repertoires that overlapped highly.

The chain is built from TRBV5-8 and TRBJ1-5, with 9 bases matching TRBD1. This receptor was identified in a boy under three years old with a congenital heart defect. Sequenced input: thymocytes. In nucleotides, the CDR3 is TGTGCCAGCAGCCCCGAATCCACAGGGGGCACGGGCAATCAGCCCCAGCATTTT. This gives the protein CASSPESTGGTGNQPQHF.